This TCR beta chain comes out of a study of blood T cell repertoires in COVID-19. Whole-study context: There were acute and convalescent COVID-19 samples, and they came from the United States, Italy and Spain. The analysed material was cDNA or gDNA that came from T cells, B-cell-depleted T cells, or PBMCs.

This CDR3 has 14 amino acids. Germline lookup yields CDR1 SGHTA and CDR2 FQGNSA. J was trimmed by 4 bases and V by 6 bases; bases with no gene match: 7. Original processing notes: Quantification of nucleated cells was approximated via reference gene primer amplification. Assay: immunoSEQ multiplex PCR; the TCRdb copy retains only in-frame clones and omits some. Clonal size and the V and J genes are those of that table, whereas D and trimming came from the DNA. Of 110,000 or so clones detected, about 85% appear once; the ten largest clones hold 4% to 4.5%. The sequenced material came from peripheral blood. This chain uses TRBV7-2 with TRBJ2-7; 9 nucleotides agree with TRBD2. This TCR came from a woman aged 65 to 85 with acute or convalescent COVID-19. CDR3 residues: CASSKGTSQYEQYF. CDR3 coding DNA: TGTGCCAGCAGTAAGGGGACTAGCCAGTACGAGCAGTACTTC.